This T cell receptor beta chain appears in the sequencing data of a study of blood T cell repertoires in COVID-19. Study-level background: Sites in the United States, Italy and Spain provided acute and convalescent COVID-19 samples. T cells, B-cell-depleted T cells, or PBMCs supplied cDNA or gDNA.

The CDR3 loop spans 13 amino acids. The V gene's germline CDR1 is SEHNR and CDR2 FQNEAQ (reference sequence). The V and J ends lost 3 bases and 6 bases respectively, with 10 bases between them. The data were produced by immunoSEQ multiplex PCR, yet TCRdb's version contains in-frame clones alone and is incomplete. Of some 450,000 clones in the sample, around 88% are singletons; the top ten hold roughly 13%. The chain carries TRBV7-9 and TRBJ2-3; D remains ambiguous. Sequencing was carried out using peripheral blood. This TCR derives from a woman in her forties or fifties with COVID-19, enrolled during active disease. The CDR3 protein is CASSFPSVDTQYF. In nucleotides, the CDR3 is TGTGCCAGCAGCTTCCCCAGCGTGGATACGCAGTATTTT. The whole variable domain, remainder taken from reference TRBV7-9 and TRBJ2-3, is DTGVSQNPRHKITKRGQNVTFRCDPISEHNRLYWYRQTLGQGPEFLTYFQNEAQLEKSRLLSDRFSAERPKGSFSTLEIQRTEQGDSAMYLCASSFPSVDTQYFGPGTRLTVL.